This is a list of T cell receptor beta chains from one sample in a study of shared clonotypes between healthy human individuals. Generated by immunoSEQ multiplex PCR, the TCRdb table keeps only in-frame clones and is missing some. The sample holds roughly 1,100,000 clones, approximately 70% seen once. The sample comprised memory CD4+ T cells sorted from blood. These TCRs come from a man aged 18-30 years in good health. Both conserved end residues are part of each CDR3. The D gene is left open where the match is weak. The size entry is marked missing in some rows and otherwise reads once, few, many or a size class.

D: -
V: TRBV6-1
size: -
length: 14
J: TRBJ2-1
CDR3: CASLTRRASDEQFF
DNA: TGTGCCAGCTTAACTCGGAGGGCCTCGGATGAGCAGTTCTTC

D: TRBD1
V: TRBV18
size: -
length: 12
J: TRBJ1-1
CDR3: CASSPGTGEAFF
DNA: TGTGCCAGCTCACCGGGGACAGGTGAAGCTTTCTTT

D: -
V: TRBV5-1
size: once
length: 15
J: TRBJ1-5
CDR3: CASSREVDTHQPQHF
DNA: TGCGCCAGCAGCCGGGAGGTGGACACCCATCAGCCCCAGCATTTT

D: TRBD1
V: TRBV19
size: -
length: 11
J: TRBJ1-5
CDR3: CASSVSDRAHF
DNA: TGTGCCAGTAGTGTTTCGGACAGGGCCCATTTT

D: TRBD2
V: TRBV5-5
size: -
length: 16
J: TRBJ2-3
CDR3: CASSLDGSGGSDTQYF
DNA: TGTGCCAGCAGCTTGGATGGTAGCGGGGGGTCAGATACGCAGTATTTT

D: TRBD1
V: TRBV30
size: -
length: 17
J: TRBJ1-3
CDR3: CAWSRPGQGLSGNTIYF
DNA: TGTGCCTGGAGTCGCCCGGGACAGGGCCTCTCTGGAAACACCATATATTTT

D: TRBD1
V: TRBV5-1
size: few
length: 16
J: TRBJ1-5
CDR3: CASSLDGTGGNQPQHF
DNA: TGCGCCAGCAGCTTGGATGGGACAGGGGGCAATCAGCCCCAGCATTTT

D: TRBD2
V: TRBV10-3
size: -
length: 14
J: TRBJ2-1
CDR3: CAIRTSGGANEQFF
DNA: TGTGCCATCCGGACTAGCGGGGGGGCTAATGAGCAGTTCTTC

D: -
V: TRBV20-1
size: -
length: 11
J: TRBJ1-1
CDR3: CSASEGTEAFF
DNA: TGCAGTGCTAGTGAGGGTACTGAAGCTTTCTTT

D: -
V: TRBV10-3
size: -
length: 13
J: TRBJ2-3
CDR3: CAISESMVDTQYF
DNA: TGTGCCATCAGTGAGTCGATGGTAGATACGCAGTATTTT

D: -
V: TRBV12-5
size: few
length: 16
J: TRBJ1-4
CDR3: CASGLVRQVPNEKLFF
DNA: TGTGCTAGTGGTTTGGTCAGACAGGTCCCTAATGAAAAACTGTTTTTT

D: TRBD1
V: TRBV18
size: -
length: 14
J: TRBJ2-7
CDR3: CASSPGQGSYEQYF
DNA: TGTGCCAGCTCACCGGGACAGGGGAGCTACGAGCAGTACTTC

D: TRBD2
V: TRBV5-1
size: -
length: 17
J: TRBJ2-3
CDR3: CASSLQTSGSSTDTQYF
DNA: TGCGCCAGCAGCCTACAGACTAGCGGGAGTAGCACAGATACGCAGTATTTT

D: -
V: TRBV28
size: -
length: 16
J: TRBJ1-5
CDR3: CASSLYRANYNQPQHF
DNA: TGTGCCAGCAGTTTATACCGGGCCAACTACAATCAGCCCCAGCATTTT

D: TRBD1
V: TRBV7-2
size: many
length: 17
J: TRBJ1-6
CDR3: CASSLTMAARGDSPLHF
DNA: TGTGCCAGCAGCTTAACGATGGCAGCCAGGGGGGATTCACCCCTCCACTTT

D: TRBD2
V: TRBV29-1
size: -
length: 14
J: TRBJ2-2
CDR3: CSVARTSGTGELFF
DNA: TGCAGCGTTGCTCGGACTAGCGGGACCGGGGAGCTGTTTTTT

D: -
V: TRBV6-1
size: few
length: 14
J: TRBJ2-2
CDR3: CASREGVNTGELFF
DNA: TGTGCCAGCAGGGAGGGGGTGAACACCGGGGAGCTGTTTTTT

D: -
V: TRBV11-2
size: -
length: 15
J: TRBJ1-1
CDR3: CASSWSGTVNTEAFF
DNA: TGTGCCAGCAGCTGGTCCGGGACGGTGAACACTGAAGCTTTCTTT

D: TRBD1
V: TRBV28
size: -
length: 13
J: TRBJ1-4
CDR3: CASRTGNNEKLFF
DNA: TGTGCCAGCAGGACAGGGAATAATGAAAAACTGTTTTTT

D: TRBD2
V: TRBV2
size: -
length: 15
J: TRBJ2-1
CDR3: CASSEGRAKSNEQFF
DNA: TGTGCCAGCAGTGAGGGGAGGGCCAAATCTAATGAGCAGTTCTTC

D: TRBD1
V: TRBV9
size: -
length: 15
J: TRBJ1-1
CDR3: CASSSAGTANTEAFF
DNA: TGTGCCAGCAGCTCAGCGGGGACAGCGAACACTGAAGCTTTCTTT

D: -
V: TRBV18
size: -
length: 14
J: TRBJ2-7
CDR3: CASSPGYPTYEQYF
DNA: TGTGCCAGCTCACCGGGTTACCCCACCTACGAGCAGTACTTC

D: TRBD1
V: TRBV4-1
size: -
length: 15
J: TRBJ2-7
CDR3: CASSHTGTGTYEQYF
DNA: TGCGCCAGCAGCCATACCGGGACAGGGACCTACGAGCAGTACTTC

D: -
V: TRBV30
size: many
length: 12
J: TRBJ2-1
CDR3: CAWSDLLNEQFF
DNA: TGTGCCTGGAGTGACCTACTAAATGAGCAGTTCTTC

D: -
V: TRBV15
size: -
length: 16
J: TRBJ1-3
CDR3: CATSRVSTGSGNTIYF
DNA: TGTGCCACCAGCAGAGTTTCAACCGGCTCTGGAAACACCATATATTTT

D: -
V: TRBV5-6
size: many
length: 13
J: TRBJ1-6
CDR3: CASSLGKTSPLHF
DNA: TGTGCCAGCAGCTTGGGCAAAACTTCACCCCTCCACTTT

D: -
V: TRBV2
size: -
length: 13
J: TRBJ2-7
CDR3: CASSELEPYEQYF
DNA: TGTGCCAGCAGTGAGCTTGAGCCCTACGAGCAGTACTTC

D: TRBD1
V: TRBV19
size: -
length: 15
J: TRBJ1-6
CDR3: CASSIVQGGNSPLHF
DNA: TGTGCCAGTAGTATAGTACAGGGGGGGAATTCACCCCTCCACTTT

D: -
V: TRBV4-1
size: -
length: 18
J: TRBJ2-2
CDR3: CASSPGVFGTSNTGELFF
DNA: TGCGCCAGCAGCCCGGGGGTTTTCGGGACGTCGAACACCGGGGAGCTGTTTTTT

D: -
V: TRBV5-1
size: -
length: 12
J: TRBJ2-7
CDR3: CASSSNSYEQYF
DNA: TGCGCCAGCAGCTCCAACTCCTACGAGCAGTACTTC

D: -
V: TRBV4-1
size: -
length: 16
J: TRBJ1-4
CDR3: CASSQLSSATNEKLFF
DNA: TGCGCCAGCAGCCAACTTTCCTCCGCAACTAATGAAAAACTGTTTTTT

D: -
V: TRBV7-2
size: -
length: 14
J: TRBJ2-7
CDR3: CASSNRDGSYEQYF
DNA: TGTGCCAGCAGCAACAGAGACGGGTCCTACGAGCAGTACTTC

D: -
V: TRBV14
size: -
length: 16
J: TRBJ2-5
CDR3: CASSQLGNLGAETQYF
DNA: TGTGCCAGCAGCCAACTCGGCAATCTAGGGGCGGAGACCCAGTACTTC

D: -
V: TRBV27
size: -
length: 14
J: TRBJ2-7
CDR3: CASSRASLTYEQYF
DNA: TGTGCCAGCAGTCGAGCTTCGTTGACCTACGAGCAGTACTTC

D: -
V: TRBV28
size: -
length: 13
J: TRBJ1-3
CDR3: CASIGAAIYTIYF
DNA: TGTGCCAGCATCGGGGCAGCCATTTACACCATATATTTT

D: -
V: TRBV5-8
size: -
length: 12
J: TRBJ1-1
CDR3: CASSIRVGGAFF
DNA: TGTGCCAGCAGCATCCGGGTCGGCGGGGCTTTCTTT

D: -
V: TRBV6-5
size: -
length: 14
J: TRBJ1-4
CDR3: CASKHDPTNEKLFF
DNA: TGTGCCAGCAAGCACGATCCAACTAATGAAAAACTGTTTTTT

D: TRBD2
V: TRBV27
size: -
length: 15
J: TRBJ2-5
CDR3: CASRQLAGGSETQYF
DNA: TGTGCCAGCAGGCAACTAGCGGGAGGATCAGAGACCCAGTACTTC

D: TRBD2
V: TRBV7-6
size: -
length: 16
J: TRBJ2-1
CDR3: CASSKGTSGLYNEQFF
DNA: TGTGCCAGCAGCAAAGGGACTAGCGGACTCTACAATGAGCAGTTCTTC

D: -
V: TRBV7-2
size: -
length: 17
J: TRBJ1-5
CDR3: CASSLAGIGYSNQPQHF
DNA: TGTGCCAGCAGCTTAGCGGGGATAGGTTATAGCAATCAGCCCCAGCATTTT

D: -
V: TRBV15
size: -
length: 14
J: TRBJ1-2
CDR3: CATSTRETAEGYTF
DNA: TGTGCCACCAGCACAAGGGAAACAGCGGAGGGCTACACCTTC

D: TRBD1
V: TRBV18
size: -
length: 14
J: TRBJ2-1
CDR3: CASSPGTVDNEQFF
DNA: TGTGCCAGCTCACCAGGGACAGTAGACAATGAGCAGTTCTTC

D: -
V: TRBV18
size: -
length: 15
J: TRBJ1-1
CDR3: CASSPRHPMNTEAFF
DNA: TGTGCCAGCTCACCACGGCACCCGATGAACACTGAAGCTTTCTTT

D: -
V: TRBV29-1
size: -
length: 11
J: TRBJ2-3
CDR3: CSVLRAPKQYF
DNA: TGCAGCGTTTTAAGGGCCCCTAAGCAGTATTTT

D: TRBD1
V: TRBV11-1
size: -
length: 13
J: TRBJ2-7
CDR3: CASSQDRGVEQYF
DNA: TGTGCCAGCAGCCAAGACAGGGGGGTGGAGCAGTACTTC

D: -
V: TRBV19
size: -
length: 15
J: TRBJ1-6
CDR3: CASTSQNSYNSPLHF
DNA: TGTGCCAGTACGTCGCAGAATAGCTATAATTCACCCCTCCACTTT

D: TRBD2
V: TRBV7-2
size: -
length: 14
J: TRBJ2-3
CDR3: CASSLGGLVDTQYF
DNA: TGTGCCAGCAGCTTAGGGGGACTAGTCGATACGCAGTATTTT

D: -
V: TRBV5-1
size: few
length: 16
J: TRBJ2-6
CDR3: CASSLEGTSGANVLTF
DNA: TGCGCCAGCAGCTTGGAGGGAACCTCTGGGGCCAACGTCCTGACTTTC

D: -
V: TRBV7-3
size: -
length: 12
J: TRBJ1-4
CDR3: CASKGEDEKLFF
DNA: TGTGCCAGCAAGGGGGAGGATGAAAAACTGTTTTTT

D: TRBD2
V: TRBV7-2
size: once
length: 15
J: TRBJ2-1
CDR3: CASTSRAGASAEQFF
DNA: TGTGCCAGCACCTCACGGGCGGGAGCCTCGGCCGAGCAGTTCTTC

D: -
V: TRBV29-1
size: -
length: 11
J: TRBJ1-2
CDR3: CSAEEGYGYTF
DNA: TGCAGCGCCGAGGAAGGATATGGCTACACCTTC

D: -
V: TRBV29-1
size: -
length: 12
J: TRBJ1-1
CDR3: CSARTVNTEAFF
DNA: TGCAGCGCCCGGACAGTAAATACTGAAGCTTTCTTT

D: -
V: TRBV19
size: -
length: 15
J: TRBJ2-5
CDR3: CASSFRLKTQETQYF
DNA: TGTGCCAGTAGTTTCCGACTCAAGACGCAAGAGACCCAGTACTTC